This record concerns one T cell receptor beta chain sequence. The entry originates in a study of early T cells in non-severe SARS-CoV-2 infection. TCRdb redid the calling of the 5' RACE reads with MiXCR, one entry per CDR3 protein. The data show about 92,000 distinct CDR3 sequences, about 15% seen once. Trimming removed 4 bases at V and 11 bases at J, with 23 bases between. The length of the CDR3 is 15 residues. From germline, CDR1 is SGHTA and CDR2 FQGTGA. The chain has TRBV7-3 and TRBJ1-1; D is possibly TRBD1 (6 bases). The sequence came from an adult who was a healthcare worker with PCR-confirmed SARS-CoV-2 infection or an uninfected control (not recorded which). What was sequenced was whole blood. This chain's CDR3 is CASSSQYLTDSTAFF. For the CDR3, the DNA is TGTGCCAGCAGCTCCCAATATTTAACGGACAGTACGGCTTTCTTT.